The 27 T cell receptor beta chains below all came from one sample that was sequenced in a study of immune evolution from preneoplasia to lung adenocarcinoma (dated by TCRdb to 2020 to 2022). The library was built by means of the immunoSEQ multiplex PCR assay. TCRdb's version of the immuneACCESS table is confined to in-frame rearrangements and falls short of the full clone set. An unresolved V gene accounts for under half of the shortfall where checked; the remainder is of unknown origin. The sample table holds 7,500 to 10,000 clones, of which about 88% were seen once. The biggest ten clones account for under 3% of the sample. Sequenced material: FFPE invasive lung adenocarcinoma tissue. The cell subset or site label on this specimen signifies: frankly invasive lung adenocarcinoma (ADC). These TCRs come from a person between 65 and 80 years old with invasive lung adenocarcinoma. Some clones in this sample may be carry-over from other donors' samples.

The CDR3 DNA sequence: TGTGCCAGCAGCCCCAAGGGACTAGCGGGGACCGAGCAGTACTTC. As protein: CASSPKGLAGTEQYF. The rearrangement links TRBV9 to TRBJ2-7; 13 nucleotides line up with TRBD2. Germline values: CDR1 SGDLS, CDR2 YYNGEE. This CDR3 contains 15 residues. With 4 bases clipped from V and 6 bases from J, the junction kept 7 bases outside the gene matches.

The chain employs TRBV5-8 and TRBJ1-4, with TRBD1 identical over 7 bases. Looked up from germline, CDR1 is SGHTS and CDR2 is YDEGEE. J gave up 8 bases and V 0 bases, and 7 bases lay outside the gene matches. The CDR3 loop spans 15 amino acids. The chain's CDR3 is CASSLGQGSGEKLFF. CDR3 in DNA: TGTGCCAGCAGCTTGGGACAGGGATCCGGGGAAAAACTGTTTTTT.

CDR3 sequence reads: CASSLLLAGGPGAKNIQYF. The CDR3 nucleotides read TGTGCCAGCAGCTTACTTCTAGCGGGAGGGCCGGGAGCCAAAAACATTCAGTACTTC. The chain joins TRBV11-2 to TRBJ2-4; 12 bases fit TRBD2. CDR1 and CDR2 from the germline V gene are SGHAT and FQNNGV. The CDR3 is 19 amino acids. The trim removed 2 bases at V and 0 bases at J, leaving 8 bases unmatched.

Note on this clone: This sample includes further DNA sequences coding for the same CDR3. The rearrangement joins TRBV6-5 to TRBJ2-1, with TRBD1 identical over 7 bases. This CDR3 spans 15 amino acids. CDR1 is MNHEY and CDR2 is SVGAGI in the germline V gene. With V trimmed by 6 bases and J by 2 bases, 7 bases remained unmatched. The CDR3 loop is CASSSGQVPYNEQFF. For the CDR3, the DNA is TGTGCCAGCAGCTCAGGACAGGTGCCCTACAATGAGCAGTTCTTC.

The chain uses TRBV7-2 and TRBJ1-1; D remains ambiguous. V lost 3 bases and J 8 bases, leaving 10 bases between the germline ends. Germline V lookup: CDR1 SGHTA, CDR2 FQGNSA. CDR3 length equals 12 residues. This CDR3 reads CASSLTSGEAFF. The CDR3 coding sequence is TGTGCCAGCAGCTTGACGTCAGGAGAAGCTTTCTTT.

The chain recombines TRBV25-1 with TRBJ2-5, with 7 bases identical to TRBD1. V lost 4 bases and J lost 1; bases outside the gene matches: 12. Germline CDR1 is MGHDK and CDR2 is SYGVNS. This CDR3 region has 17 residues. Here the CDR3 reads CASSGTGDLGFQETQYF. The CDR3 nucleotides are TGTGCCAGCAGTGGGACAGGAGACTTGGGCTTCCAAGAGACCCAGTACTTC.

The CDR3 DNA reads TGCAGCGCATTGTCCGGGGTCTCAAGCTCCTACGAGCAGTACTTC. The encoded protein is CSALSGVSSSYEQYF. The rearrangement uses TRBV29-1 and TRBJ2-7; D may be TRBD2 (5 bases). Germline CDR1 and CDR2: SQVTM and ANQGSEA. V gave up 7 bases and J gave up 0 bases, with 19 bases separating them. The CDR3 sequence is 15 residues long.

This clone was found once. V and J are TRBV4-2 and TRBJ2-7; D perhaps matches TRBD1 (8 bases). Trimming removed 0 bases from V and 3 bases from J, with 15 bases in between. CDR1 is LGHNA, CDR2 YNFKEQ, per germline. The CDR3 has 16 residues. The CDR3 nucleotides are TGTGCCAGCAGCCAAGATACAGGGGGGGCTAACTACGAGCAGTACTTC. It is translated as CASSQDTGGANYEQYF.

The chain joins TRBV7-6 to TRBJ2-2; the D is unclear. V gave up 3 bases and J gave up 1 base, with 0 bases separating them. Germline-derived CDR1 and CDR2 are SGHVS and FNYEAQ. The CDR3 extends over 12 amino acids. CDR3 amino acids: CASSLNTGELFF. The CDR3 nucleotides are TGTGCCAGCAGCTTGAACACCGGGGAGCTGTTTTTT.

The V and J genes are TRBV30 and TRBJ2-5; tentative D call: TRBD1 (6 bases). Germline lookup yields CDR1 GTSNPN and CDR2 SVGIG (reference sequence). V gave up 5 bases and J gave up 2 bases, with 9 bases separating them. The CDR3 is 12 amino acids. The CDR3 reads CAWGGRQETQYF. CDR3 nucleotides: TGTGCCTGGGGGGGCAGGCAAGAGACCCAGTACTTC.

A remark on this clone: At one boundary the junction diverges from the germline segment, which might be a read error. The CDR3 nucleotides read TGTGCTAGCAGTCCCGGACCAGCCGTGGGGGTGTCCCAGTACTTC. Amino acid sequence: CASSPGPAVGVSQYF. V is TRBV7-7 and J is TRBJ2-5; perhaps D is TRBD1 or TRBD2 (5 bases each). Germline V gene lookup returns CDR1 SSHAT and CDR2 FNYEAQ (reference sequence). There are 15 residues in the CDR3.

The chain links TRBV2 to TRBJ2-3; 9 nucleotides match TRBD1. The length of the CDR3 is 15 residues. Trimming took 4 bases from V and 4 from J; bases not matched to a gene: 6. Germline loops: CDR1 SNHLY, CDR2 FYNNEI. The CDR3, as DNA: TGTGCCAGCAGTGGCGGGACAGGGATTGCAGATACGCAGTATTTT. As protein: CASSGGTGIADTQYF.

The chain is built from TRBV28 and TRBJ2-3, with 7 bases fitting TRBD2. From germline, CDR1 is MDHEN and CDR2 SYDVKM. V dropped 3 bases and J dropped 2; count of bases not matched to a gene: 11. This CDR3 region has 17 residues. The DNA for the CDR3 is TGTGCCAGCAGTTTTCATGCGGCGGGAGAGAACACAGATACGCAGTATTTT. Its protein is CASSFHAAGENTDTQYF.

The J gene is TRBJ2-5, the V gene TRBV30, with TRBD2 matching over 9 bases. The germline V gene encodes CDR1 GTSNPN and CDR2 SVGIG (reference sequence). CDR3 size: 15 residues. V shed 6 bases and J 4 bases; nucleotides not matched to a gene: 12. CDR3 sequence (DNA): TGTGCCTGCACCAGGGTGCGGGGGGGATTAGAGACCCAGTACTTC. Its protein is CACTRVRGGLETQYF.

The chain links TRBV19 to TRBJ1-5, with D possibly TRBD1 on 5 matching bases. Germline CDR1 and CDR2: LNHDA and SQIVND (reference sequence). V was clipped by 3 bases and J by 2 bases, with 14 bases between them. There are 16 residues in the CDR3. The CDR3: CASSMGARAGNQPQHF. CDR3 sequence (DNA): TGTGCCAGTAGTATGGGAGCCAGGGCAGGCAATCAGCCCCAGCATTTT.

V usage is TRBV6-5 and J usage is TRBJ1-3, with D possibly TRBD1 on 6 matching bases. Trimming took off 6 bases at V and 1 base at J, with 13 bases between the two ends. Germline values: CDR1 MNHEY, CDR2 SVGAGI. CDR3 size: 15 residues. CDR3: CASRLLQGSGNTIYF. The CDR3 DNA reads TGTGCCAGCAGGCTCCTACAGGGATCTGGAAACACCATATATTTT.

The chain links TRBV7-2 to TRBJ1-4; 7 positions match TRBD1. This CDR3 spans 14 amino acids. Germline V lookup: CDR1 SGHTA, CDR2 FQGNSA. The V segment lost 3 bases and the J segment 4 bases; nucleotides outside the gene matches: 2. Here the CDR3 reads CASSLTGFNEKLFF. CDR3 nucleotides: TGTGCCAGCAGCTTGACAGGGTTTAATGAAAAACTGTTTTTT.

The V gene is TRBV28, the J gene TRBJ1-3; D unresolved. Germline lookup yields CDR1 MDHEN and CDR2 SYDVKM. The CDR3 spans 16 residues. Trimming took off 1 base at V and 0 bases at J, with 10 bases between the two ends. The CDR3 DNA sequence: TGTGCCAGCAGTTTATATGGCGGCGCCTCTGGAAACACCATATATTTT. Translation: CASSLYGGASGNTIYF.

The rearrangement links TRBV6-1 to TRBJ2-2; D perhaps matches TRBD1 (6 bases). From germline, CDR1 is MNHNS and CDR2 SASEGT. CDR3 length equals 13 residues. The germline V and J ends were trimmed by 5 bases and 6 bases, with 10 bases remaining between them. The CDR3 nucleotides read TGTGCCAGCAGTACCAACAGGGCCGGGGAGCTGTTTTTT. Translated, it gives CASSTNRAGELFF.

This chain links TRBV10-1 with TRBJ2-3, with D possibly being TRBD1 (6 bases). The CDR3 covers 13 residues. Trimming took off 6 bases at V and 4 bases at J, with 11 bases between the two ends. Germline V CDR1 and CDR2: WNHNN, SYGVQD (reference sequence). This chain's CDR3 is CASRPTGSDTQYF. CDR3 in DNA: TGCGCCAGCAGGCCCACAGGGTCAGATACGCAGTATTTT.

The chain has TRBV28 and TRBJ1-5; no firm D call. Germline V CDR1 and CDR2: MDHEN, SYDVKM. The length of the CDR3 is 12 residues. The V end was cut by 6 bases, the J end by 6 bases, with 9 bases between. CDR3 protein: CASRGSRQPQHF. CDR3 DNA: TGTGCCAGCAGGGGGTCCCGTCAGCCCCAGCATTTT.

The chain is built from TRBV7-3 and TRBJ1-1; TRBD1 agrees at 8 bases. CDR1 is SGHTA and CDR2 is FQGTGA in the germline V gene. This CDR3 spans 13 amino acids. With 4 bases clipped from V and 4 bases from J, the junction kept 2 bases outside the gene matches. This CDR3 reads CASSSDRGTEAFF. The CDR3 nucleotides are TGTGCCAGCAGCTCCGACAGGGGCACTGAAGCTTTCTTT.

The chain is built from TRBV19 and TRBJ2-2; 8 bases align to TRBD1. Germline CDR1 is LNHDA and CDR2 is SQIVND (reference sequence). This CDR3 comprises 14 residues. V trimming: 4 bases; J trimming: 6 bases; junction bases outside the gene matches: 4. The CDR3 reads CASSTGGRAGELFF. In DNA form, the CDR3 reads TGTGCCAGTAGTACAGGGGGCCGGGCCGGGGAGCTGTTTTTT.

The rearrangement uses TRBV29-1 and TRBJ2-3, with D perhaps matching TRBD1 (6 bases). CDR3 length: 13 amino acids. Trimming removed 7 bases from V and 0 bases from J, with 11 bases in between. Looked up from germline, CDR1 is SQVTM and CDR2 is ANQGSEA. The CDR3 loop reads CSAEGDSTDTQYF. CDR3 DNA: TGCAGCGCCGAGGGGGACAGCACAGATACGCAGTATTTT.

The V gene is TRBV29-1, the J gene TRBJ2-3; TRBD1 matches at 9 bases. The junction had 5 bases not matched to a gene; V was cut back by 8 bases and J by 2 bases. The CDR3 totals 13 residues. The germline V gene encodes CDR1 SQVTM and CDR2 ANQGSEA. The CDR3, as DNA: TGCAGCACTGGGACAGGGTTCACAGATACGCAGTATTTT. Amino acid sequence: CSTGTGFTDTQYF.

CDR3 nucleotide sequence: TGTGCCAGCAAACTAATCGCAGGGGGTTTGGCAGATACGCAGTATTTT. Translated, it gives CASKLIAGGLADTQYF. The chain is built from TRBV27 and TRBJ2-3, with 7 bases that match TRBD1. Germline V gene sequence: CDR1 MNHEY, CDR2 SMNVEV (reference sequence). This CDR3 spans 16 amino acids. Germline trimming cut 7 bases from V and 4 bases from J; bases unmatched to any gene: 14.

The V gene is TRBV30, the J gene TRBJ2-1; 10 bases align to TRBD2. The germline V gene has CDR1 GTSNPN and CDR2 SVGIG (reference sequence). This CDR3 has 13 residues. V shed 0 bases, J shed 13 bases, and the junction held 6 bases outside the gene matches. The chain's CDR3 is CAWSVQLAGPQFF. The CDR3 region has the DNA TGTGCCTGGAGTGTCCAACTAGCGGGGCCACAGTTCTTC.